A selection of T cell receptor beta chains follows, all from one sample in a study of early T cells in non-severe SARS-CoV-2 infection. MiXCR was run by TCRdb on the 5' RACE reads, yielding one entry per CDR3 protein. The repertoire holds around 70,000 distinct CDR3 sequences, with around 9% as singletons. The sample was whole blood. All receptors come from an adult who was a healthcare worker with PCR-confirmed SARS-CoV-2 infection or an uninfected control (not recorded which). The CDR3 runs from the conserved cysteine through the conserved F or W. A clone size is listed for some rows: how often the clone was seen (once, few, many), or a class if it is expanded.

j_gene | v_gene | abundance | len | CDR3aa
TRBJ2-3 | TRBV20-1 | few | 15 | CSATSSADSTDTQYF
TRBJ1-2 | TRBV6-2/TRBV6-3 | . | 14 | CASSYSIQTYGYTF
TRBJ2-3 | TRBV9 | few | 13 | CASSVGGEDTQYF
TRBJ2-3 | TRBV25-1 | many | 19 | CASSPGLAAAASSTDTQYF
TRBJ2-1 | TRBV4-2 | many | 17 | CASSRKDGTSGTDEQFF
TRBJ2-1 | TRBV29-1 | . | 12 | CSVLGTDNEQFF
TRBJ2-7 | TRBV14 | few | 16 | CASSQVRTGGKRKQYF
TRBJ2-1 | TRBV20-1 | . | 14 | CSARGLAGTDEQFF
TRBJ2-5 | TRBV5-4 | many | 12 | CASSLDMASAYF
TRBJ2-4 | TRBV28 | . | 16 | CASSYPGTASRGIQYF
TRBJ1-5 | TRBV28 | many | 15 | CASRRTGYSNQPQHF
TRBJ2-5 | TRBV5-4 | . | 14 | CASSIGQGQETQYF
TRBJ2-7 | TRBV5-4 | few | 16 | CASSEGLAGAHYEQYF
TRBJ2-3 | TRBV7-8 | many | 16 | CASSLRSGASTDTQYF
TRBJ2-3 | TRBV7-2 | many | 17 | CASSLGVGRVLGDTQYF
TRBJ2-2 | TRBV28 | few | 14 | CASSFLPNTGELFF